These 14 T cell receptor beta chains share one sample of origin, sequenced in a study of T cells in Graves' hyperthyroidism and ophthalmopathy. Amplification targeted TCR beta CDR3 regions from RNA transcripts. With the HTBI primer set, the TCR CDR3 went through a first round of RT-PCR. TCRdb itself ran the multiplex PCR reads through MiXCR, one entry per CDR3 protein. The sample shows 450,000 to 600,000 distinct CDR3 sequences, 20% of them seen only once. The sample consisted of blood. The receptors were sampled from a man aged 35-49 years with Graves' ophthalmopathy.

V and J are TRBV19 and TRBJ2-1, with D possibly TRBD2 on 5 matching bases. The CDR3 is 13 residues long. With 3 bases removed from V and 6 bases from J, the gap between germline ends came to 9 bases. Looked up from germline, CDR1 is LNHDA and CDR2 is SQIVND (reference sequence). CDR3 residues: CASSIYRGNEQFF. CDR3 coding DNA: TGTGCCAGTAGTATTTATCGGGGCAATGAGCAGTTCTTC.

The table lists this clonotype with many counts. CDR3 bases: TGTGCCAGCAGCTTAGCGGGGACAGGCTATCGGGCAGATACGCAGTATTTT. Translating gives CASSLAGTGYRADTQYF. The rearrangement joins TRBV7-2 to TRBJ2-3, with 8 bases matching TRBD1. Germline CDR1 SGHTA, CDR2 FQGNSA. The V gene end was trimmed by 0 bases and the J gene end by 4 bases; junction bases not matched to a gene: 9. The CDR3 contains 17 residues.

The table lists this clonotype with many counts. The chain uses TRBV2 and TRBJ2-7; a possible D gene is TRBD1 (7 bases). Germline CDR1 is SNHLY and CDR2 is FYNNEI. Trimming removed 10 bases at V and 6 bases at J, with 25 bases between. The CDR3 consists of 15 residues. In DNA, the CDR3 is TGTGCCACCTCTGAAATCGGGGGAACAGGGGCCGAGCAGTACTTC. Encoded protein: CATSEIGGTGAEQYF.

The chain couples TRBV7-9 to TRBJ1-1; perhaps TRBD1 as D (6 bases). Germline lookup yields CDR1 SEHNR and CDR2 FQNEAQ (reference sequence). CDR3 size: 15 residues. V was shortened by 6 bases and J by 8 bases, with 22 bases between the two germline ends. CDR3 region: CASRFAGARTEEAFF. DNA for the CDR3: TGTGCCAGCAGATTTGCAGGGGCCCGCACTGAGGAAGCTTTCTTT.

The chain joins TRBV6-2 or TRBV6-3 to TRBJ2-7; D perhaps matches TRBD2 (6 bases). The V end lost 5 bases, the J end lost 0 bases, and 17 bases lay between the germline ends. Germline V gene data show CDR1 as MNHEY and CDR2 as SVGEGT. The length of the CDR3 is 16 residues. The CDR3 loop reads CASSPLWTISSYEQYF. The CDR3 DNA follows: TGTGCCAGCAGTCCCCTATGGACTATTAGCTCCTACGAGCAGTACTTC.

In its sample, this clonotype was seen many times. The chain joins TRBV3-1 to TRBJ2-7, with TRBD2 as a possible D gene (6 bases). Germline V gene lookup returns CDR1 LGHDT and CDR2 YNNKEL (reference sequence). Between the trimmed V and J ends, which lost 0 bases and 6 bases, there was a span of 18 bases. The CDR3 is 16 residues long. As DNA, the CDR3 is TGTGCCAGCAGCCAAGATCCCCCCGGGAGTTCTGTCGAGCAGTACTTC. Protein: CASSQDPPGSSVEQYF.

This clonotype was detected many times. The gene calls are TRBV6-5 and TRBJ2-7; no reliable D call. Germline V gene sequence: CDR1 MNHEY, CDR2 SVGAGI. The length of the CDR3 is 16 residues. V was shortened by 0 bases and J by 0 bases, with 12 bases between the two germline ends. The CDR3 spells CASSYSRERPSYEQYF. The CDR3 DNA is TGTGCCAGCAGTTACTCGCGCGAGCGCCCCTCCTACGAGCAGTACTTC.

The V gene is TRBV28, the J gene TRBJ2-3; weak D call: TRBD1 (6 bases). The CDR3 has 14 residues. V was clipped by 3 bases and J by 7 bases, with 14 bases between them. CDR1 and CDR2 from the germline V gene are MDHEN and SYDVKM. The CDR3 reads CASSFLQGQNTQYF. CDR3 DNA: TGTGCCAGCAGTTTTCTCCAGGGACAAAATACGCAGTATTTT.

With respect to this clonotype: At one end the junction does not follow the germline gene, possibly because of a read error. V and J are TRBV12-3 or TRBV12-4 and TRBJ2-1; 7 positions match TRBD2. The CDR3 is made up of 14 amino acids. The CDR3 here is CASGLETSINEQFF. The CDR3 nucleotides read TGTGCCAGCGGTTTGGAGACTAGCATCAATGAGCAGTTCTTC.

This clonotype was observed at least ten times. The chain employs TRBV27 and TRBJ2-7; tentatively, D is TRBD1 or TRBD2 (6 bases each). The CDR3 contains 15 residues. The V end lost 3 bases, the J end lost 0 bases, and 12 bases lay between the germline ends. Germline lookup yields CDR1 MNHEY and CDR2 SMNVEV (reference sequence). Here the CDR3 DNA reads TGTGCCAGCAGTTTTCGGGGGCCTCCCTCCTACGAGCAGTACTTC. The encoded protein is CASSFRGPPSYEQYF.

The J gene is TRBJ2-3, the V gene TRBV28; D remains unclear. Trimming removed 3 bases from V and 1 base from J, with 11 bases in between. Germline V gives CDR1 MDHEN, CDR2 SYDVKM. The CDR3 is made up of 15 amino acids. CDR3 sequence reads: CASSFTQLGTDTQYF. The CDR3 DNA sequence: TGTGCCAGCAGTTTCACGCAGTTGGGCACAGATACGCAGTATTTT.

This clonotype was seen more than once but under ten times. The chain joins TRBV3-1 to TRBJ2-7; no clear D. Germline values: CDR1 LGHDT, CDR2 YNNKEL (reference sequence). V lost 0 bases, J lost 3 bases, and 18 bases lay in between. The CDR3 extends over 17 amino acids. This CDR3 is CASSQEPEMVPLYEQYF. In DNA, the CDR3 is TGTGCCAGCAGCCAAGAACCGGAGATGGTCCCACTCTACGAGCAGTACTTC.

The chain links TRBV6-5 to TRBJ1-1; perhaps TRBD1 as D (5 bases). Germline assignment: CDR1 MNHEY and CDR2 SVGAGI. This CDR3 region has 13 residues. V was shortened by 6 bases and J by 8 bases, with 16 bases between the two germline ends. CDR3 bases: TGTGCCAGCAGCTACCCGGGGCGGGAGGAAGCTTTCTTT. Translating it yields CASSYPGREEAFF.

The chain couples TRBV5-1 to TRBJ1-1; D is possibly TRBD1 (6 bases). Per the germline V gene, CDR1 is SGHRS and CDR2 is YFSETQ. CDR3 length: 14 residues. V lost 0 bases and J lost 6, with 12 bases in between. The CDR3 nucleotides are TGCGCCAGCAGCTTGGAGGGGGGGAGCGCTGAAGCTTTCTTT. Translating gives CASSLEGGSAEAFF.